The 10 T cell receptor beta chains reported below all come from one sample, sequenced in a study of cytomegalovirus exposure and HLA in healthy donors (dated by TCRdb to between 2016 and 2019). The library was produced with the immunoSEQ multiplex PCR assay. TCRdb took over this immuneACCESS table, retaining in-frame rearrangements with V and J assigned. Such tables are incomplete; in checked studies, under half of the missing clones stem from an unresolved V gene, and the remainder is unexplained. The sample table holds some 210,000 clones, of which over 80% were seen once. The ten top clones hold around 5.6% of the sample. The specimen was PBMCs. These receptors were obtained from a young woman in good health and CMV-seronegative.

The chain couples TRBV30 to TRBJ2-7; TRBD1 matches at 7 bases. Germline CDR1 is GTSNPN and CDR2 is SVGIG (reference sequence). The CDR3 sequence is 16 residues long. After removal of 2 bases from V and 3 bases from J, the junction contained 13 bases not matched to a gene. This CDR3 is CAWSSPTGTVSYEQYF. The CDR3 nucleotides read TGTGCCTGGAGTTCACCCACCGGGACAGTTAGCTACGAGCAGTACTTC.

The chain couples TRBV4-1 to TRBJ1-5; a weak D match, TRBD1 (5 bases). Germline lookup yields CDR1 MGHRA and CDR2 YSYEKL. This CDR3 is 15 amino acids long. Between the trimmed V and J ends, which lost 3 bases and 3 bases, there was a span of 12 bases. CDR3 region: CASSHMRGVNQPQHF. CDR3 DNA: TGCGCCAGCAGCCACATGAGAGGGGTCAATCAGCCCCAGCATTTT.

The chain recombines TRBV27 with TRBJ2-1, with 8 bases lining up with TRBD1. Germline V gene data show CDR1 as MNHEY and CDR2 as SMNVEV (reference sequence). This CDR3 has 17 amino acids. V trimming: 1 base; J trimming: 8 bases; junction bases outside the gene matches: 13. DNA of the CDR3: TGTGCCAGCAGTTTATATTCCGGGACAGGCCTGTTCCATGAGCAGTTCTTC. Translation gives CASSLYSGTGLFHEQFF.

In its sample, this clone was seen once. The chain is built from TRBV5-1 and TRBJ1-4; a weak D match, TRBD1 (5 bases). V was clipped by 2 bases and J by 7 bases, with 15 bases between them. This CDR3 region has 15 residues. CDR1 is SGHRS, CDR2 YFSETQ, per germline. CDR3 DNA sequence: TGCGCCAGCAGCTTAGATGGGGACGGGACTGAAAAACTGTTTTTT. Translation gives CASSLDGDGTEKLFF.

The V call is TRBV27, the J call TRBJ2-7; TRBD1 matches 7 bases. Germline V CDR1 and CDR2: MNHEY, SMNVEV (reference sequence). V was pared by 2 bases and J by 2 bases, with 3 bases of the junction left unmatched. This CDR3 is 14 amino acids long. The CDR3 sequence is CASSLRQGAYEQYF. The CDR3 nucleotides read TGTGCCAGCAGTTTACGTCAGGGGGCCTACGAGCAGTACTTC.

The CDR3 region is CASSLSGTGEGEQYF. The DNA of the CDR3 is TGTGCCAGCAGTTTATCGGGGACAGGTGAGGGCGAGCAGTACTTC. J is TRBJ2-5 and V is TRBV27; 8 bases agree with TRBD1. The DNA end lines up better with TRBJ2-7; the J call may be wrong. CDR1 is MNHEY and CDR2 is SMNVEV in the germline V gene (reference sequence). The CDR3 has 15 amino acids.

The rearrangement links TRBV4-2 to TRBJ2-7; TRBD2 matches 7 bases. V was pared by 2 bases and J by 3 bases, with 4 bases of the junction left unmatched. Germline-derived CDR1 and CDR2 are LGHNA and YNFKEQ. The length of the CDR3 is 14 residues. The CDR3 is CASSQRLADYEQYF. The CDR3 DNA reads TGTGCCAGCAGCCAACGGCTAGCGGACTACGAGCAGTACTTC.

CDR3 nucleotide sequence: TGTGCCGTAACTCCTTATGGCGACGCGAACACCGGGGAGCTGTTTTTT. Encoded protein: CAVTPYGDANTGELFF. The genes are TRBV30 and TRBJ2-2; unclear D gene. V was shortened by 8 bases and J by 0 bases, with 19 bases between the two germline ends. Germline CDR1 and CDR2: GTSNPN and SVGIG (reference sequence). The CDR3 is 16 amino acids.

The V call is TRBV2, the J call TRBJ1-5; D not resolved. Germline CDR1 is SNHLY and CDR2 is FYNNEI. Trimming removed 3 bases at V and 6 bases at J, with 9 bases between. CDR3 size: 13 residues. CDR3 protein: CASSDTNVQPQHF. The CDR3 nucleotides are TGTGCCAGCAGTGATACCAATGTTCAGCCCCAGCATTTT. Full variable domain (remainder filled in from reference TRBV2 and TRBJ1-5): EPEVTQTPSHQVTQMGQEVILRCVPISNHLYFYWYRQILGQKVEFLVSFYNNEISEKSEIFDDQFSVERPDGSNFTLKIRSTKLEDSAMYFCASSDTNVQPQHFGDGTRLSIL.

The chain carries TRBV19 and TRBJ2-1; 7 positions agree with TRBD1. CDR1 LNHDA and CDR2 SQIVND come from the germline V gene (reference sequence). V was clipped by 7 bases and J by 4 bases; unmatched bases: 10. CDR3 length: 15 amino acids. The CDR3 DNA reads TGTGCCAGTAAGCCCGGGACAGTACTATACAATGAGCAGTTCTTC. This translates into CASKPGTVLYNEQFF.